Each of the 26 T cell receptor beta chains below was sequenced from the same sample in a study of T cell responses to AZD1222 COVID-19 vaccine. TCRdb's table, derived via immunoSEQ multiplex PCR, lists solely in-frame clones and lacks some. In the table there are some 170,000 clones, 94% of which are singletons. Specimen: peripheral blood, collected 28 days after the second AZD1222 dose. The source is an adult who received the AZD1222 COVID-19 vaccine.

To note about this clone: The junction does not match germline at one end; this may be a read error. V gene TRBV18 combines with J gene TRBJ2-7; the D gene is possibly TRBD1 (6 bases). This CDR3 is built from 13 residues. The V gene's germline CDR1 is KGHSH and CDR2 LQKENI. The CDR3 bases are TGTGCCACCTCACGAGGGGGTGCCTACGAGCAGTACTTC. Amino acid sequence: CATSRGGAYEQYF.

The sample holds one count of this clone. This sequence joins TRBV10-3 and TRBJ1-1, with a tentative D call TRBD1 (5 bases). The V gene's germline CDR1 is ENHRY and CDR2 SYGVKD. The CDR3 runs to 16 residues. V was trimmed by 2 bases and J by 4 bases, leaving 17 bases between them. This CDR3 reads CAISEGWGSGGTEAFF. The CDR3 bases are TGTGCCATCAGTGAGGGGTGGGGATCTGGGGGCACTGAAGCTTTCTTT.

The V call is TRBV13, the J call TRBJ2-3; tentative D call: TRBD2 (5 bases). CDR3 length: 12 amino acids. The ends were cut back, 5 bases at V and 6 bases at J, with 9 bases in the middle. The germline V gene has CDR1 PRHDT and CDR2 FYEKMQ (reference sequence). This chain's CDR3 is CASSKTRDTQYF. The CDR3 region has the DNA TGTGCCAGCAGCAAAACTAGGGATACGCAGTATTTT.

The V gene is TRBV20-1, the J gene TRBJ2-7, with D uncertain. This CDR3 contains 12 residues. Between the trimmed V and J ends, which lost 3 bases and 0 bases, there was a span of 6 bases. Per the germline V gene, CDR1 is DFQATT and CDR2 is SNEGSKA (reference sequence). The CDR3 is CSASDLSYEQYF. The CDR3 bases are TGCAGTGCTAGTGACCTCTCCTACGAGCAGTACTTC.

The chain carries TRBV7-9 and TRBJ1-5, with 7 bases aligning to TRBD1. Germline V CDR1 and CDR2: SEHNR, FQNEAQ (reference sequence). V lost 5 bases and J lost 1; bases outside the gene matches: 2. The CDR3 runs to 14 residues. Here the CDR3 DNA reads TGTGCCAGCAGCCCGACAGGGAGCAATCAGCCCCAGCATTTT. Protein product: CASSPTGSNQPQHF.

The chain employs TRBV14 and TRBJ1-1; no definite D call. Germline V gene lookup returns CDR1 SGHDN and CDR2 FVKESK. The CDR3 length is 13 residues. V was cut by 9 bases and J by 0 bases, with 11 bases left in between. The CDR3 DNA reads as TGTGCCAGTTCGTATTCGGTGAACACTGAAGCTTTCTTT. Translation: CASSYSVNTEAFF.

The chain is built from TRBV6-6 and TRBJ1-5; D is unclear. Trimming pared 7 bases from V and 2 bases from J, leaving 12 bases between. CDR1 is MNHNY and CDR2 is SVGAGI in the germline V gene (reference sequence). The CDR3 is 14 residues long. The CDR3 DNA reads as TGTGCCAGCATCAAGGCGGGAGGCAATCAGCCCCAGCATTTT. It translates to CASIKAGGNQPQHF.

CDR3 nucleotides: TGTGCCAGCACCCGCATCCCCCCGCGGACAGGGGACAATCAGCCCCAGCATTTT. Translating gives CASTRIPPRTGDNQPQHF. This chain uses TRBV27 with TRBJ1-5, with 9 positions matching TRBD1. Germline V gene data show CDR1 as MNHEY and CDR2 as SMNVEV (reference sequence). This CDR3 is built from 18 residues. J lost 3 bases, V lost 7 bases, and 16 bases had no gene match.

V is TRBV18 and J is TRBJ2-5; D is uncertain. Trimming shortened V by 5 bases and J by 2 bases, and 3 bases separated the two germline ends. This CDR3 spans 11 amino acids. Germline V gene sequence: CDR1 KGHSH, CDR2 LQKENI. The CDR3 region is CASSAQETQYF. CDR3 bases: TGTGCCAGCTCAGCACAAGAGACCCAGTACTTC.

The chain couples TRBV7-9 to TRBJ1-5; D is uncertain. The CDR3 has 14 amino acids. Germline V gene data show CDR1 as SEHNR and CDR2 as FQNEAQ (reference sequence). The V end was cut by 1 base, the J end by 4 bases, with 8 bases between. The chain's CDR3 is CASSLVGANQPQHF. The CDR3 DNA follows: TGTGCCAGCAGCTTAGTCGGTGCAAATCAGCCCCAGCATTTT. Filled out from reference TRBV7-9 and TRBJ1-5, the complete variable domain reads DTGVSQNPRHKITKRGQNVTFRCDPISEHNRLYWYRQTLGQGPEFLTYFQNEAQLEKSRLLSDRFSAERPKGSFSTLEIQRTEQGDSAMYLCASSLVGANQPQHFGDGTRLSIL.

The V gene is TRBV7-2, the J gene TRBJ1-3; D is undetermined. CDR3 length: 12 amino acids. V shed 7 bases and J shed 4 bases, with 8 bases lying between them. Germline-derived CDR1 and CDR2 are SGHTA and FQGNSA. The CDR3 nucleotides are TGTGCCAGCAACGCGTGGGGAAACACCATATATTTT. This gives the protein CASNAWGNTIYF.

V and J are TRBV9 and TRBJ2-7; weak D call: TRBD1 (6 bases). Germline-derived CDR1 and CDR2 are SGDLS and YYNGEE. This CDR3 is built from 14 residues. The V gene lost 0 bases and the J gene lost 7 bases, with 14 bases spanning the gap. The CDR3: CASSVDLGGGEQYF. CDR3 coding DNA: TGTGCCAGCAGCGTAGATCTAGGGGGTGGAGAGCAGTACTTC.

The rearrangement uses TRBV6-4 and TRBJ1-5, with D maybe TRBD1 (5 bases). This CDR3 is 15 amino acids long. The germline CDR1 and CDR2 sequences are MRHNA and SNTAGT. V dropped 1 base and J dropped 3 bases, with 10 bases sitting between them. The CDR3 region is CASSDFPGTNQPQHF. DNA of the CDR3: TGTGCCAGCAGTGACTTCCCTGGGACCAATCAGCCCCAGCATTTT.

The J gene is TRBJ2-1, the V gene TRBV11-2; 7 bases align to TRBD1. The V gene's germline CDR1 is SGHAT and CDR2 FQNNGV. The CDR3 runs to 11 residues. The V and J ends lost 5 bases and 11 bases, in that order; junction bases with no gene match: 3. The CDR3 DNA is TGTGCCAGCAGCACACAGGGGAAGCAGTTCTTC. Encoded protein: CASSTQGKQFF.

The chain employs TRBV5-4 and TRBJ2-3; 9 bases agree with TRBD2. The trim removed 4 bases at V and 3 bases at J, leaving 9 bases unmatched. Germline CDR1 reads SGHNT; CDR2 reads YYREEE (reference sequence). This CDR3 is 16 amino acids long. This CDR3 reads CASSTKAGGGTDTQYF. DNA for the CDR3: TGTGCCAGCAGCACTAAAGCGGGGGGTGGGACAGATACGCAGTATTTT.

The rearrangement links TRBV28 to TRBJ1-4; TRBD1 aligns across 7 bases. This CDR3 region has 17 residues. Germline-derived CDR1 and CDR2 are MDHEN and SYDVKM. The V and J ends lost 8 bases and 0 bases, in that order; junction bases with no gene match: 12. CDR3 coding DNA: TGTGCCAGCCTCCGAACAGGGGCTCGGGCAACTAATGAAAAACTGTTTTTT. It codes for CASLRTGARATNEKLFF.

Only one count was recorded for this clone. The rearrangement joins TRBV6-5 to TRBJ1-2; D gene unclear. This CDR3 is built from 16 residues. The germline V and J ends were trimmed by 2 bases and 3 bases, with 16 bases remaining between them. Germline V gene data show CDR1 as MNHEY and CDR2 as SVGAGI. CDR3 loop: CASSYQTPGSDYGYTF. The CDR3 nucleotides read TGTGCCAGCAGTTACCAAACTCCCGGGAGTGACTATGGCTACACCTTC.

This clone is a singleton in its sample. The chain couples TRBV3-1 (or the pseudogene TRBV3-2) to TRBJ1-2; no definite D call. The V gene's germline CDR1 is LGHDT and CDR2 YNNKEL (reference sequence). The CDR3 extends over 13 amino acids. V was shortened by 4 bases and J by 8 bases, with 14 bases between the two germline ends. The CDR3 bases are TGTGCCAGCAGCCCGGACCGGCCACTCGGCTACACCTTC. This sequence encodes CASSPDRPLGYTF.

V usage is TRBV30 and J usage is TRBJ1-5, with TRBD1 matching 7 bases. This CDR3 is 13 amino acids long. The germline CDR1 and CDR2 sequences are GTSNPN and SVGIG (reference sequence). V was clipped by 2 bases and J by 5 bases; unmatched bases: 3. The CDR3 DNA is TGTGCCTGGAGTCGACAGGGTGATCAGCCCCAGCATTTT. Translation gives CAWSRQGDQPQHF.

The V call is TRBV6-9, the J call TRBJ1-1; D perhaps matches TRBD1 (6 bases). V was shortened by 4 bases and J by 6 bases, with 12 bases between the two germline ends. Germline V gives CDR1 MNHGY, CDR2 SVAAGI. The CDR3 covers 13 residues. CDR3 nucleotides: TGTGCCAGCAGTTGTCCGGGGGGCGCTGAAGCTTTCTTT. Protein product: CASSCPGGAEAFF.

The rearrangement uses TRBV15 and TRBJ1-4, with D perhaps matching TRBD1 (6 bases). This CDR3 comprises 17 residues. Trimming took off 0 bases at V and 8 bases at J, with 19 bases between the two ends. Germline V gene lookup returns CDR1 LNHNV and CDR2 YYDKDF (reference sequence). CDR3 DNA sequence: TGTGCCACCAGCAGAGATGGGAAGGGGGACCGTAGGGAAAAACTGTTTTTT. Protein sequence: CATSRDGKGDRREKLFF. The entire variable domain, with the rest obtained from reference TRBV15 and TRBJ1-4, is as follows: DAMVIQNPRYQVTQFGKPVTLSCSQTLNHNVMYWYQQKSSQAPKLLFHYYDKDFNNEADTPDNFQSRRPNTSFCFLDIRSPGLGDTAMYLCATSRDGKGDRREKLFFGSGTQLSVL.

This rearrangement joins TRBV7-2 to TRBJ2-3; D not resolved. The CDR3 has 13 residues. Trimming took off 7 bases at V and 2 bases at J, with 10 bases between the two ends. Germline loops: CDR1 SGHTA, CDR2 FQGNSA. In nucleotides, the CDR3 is TGTGCCAGCACCCCCCGGTACACAGATACGCAGTATTTT. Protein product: CASTPRYTDTQYF. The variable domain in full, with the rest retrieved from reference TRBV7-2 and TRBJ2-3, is GAGVSQSPSNKVTEKGKDVELRCDPISGHTALYWYRQSLGQGLEFLIYFQGNSAPDKSGLPSDRFSAERTGGSVSTLTIQRTQQEDSAVYLCASTPRYTDTQYFGPGTRLTVL.

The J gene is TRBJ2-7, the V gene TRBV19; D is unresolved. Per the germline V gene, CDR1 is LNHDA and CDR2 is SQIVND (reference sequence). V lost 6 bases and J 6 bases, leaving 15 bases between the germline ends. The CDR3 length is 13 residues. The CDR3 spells CASSNDGRLEQYF. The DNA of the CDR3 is TGTGCCAGTAGCAACGATGGACGTCTCGAGCAGTACTTC.

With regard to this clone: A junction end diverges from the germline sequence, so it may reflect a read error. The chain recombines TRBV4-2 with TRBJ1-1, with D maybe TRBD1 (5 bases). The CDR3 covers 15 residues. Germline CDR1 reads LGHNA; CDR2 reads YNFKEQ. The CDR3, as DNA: TGTGCCAGCAGCGAAGACGGTTCCGGGGGCACTGAAGCTTTCTTT. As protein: CASSEDGSGGTEAFF.

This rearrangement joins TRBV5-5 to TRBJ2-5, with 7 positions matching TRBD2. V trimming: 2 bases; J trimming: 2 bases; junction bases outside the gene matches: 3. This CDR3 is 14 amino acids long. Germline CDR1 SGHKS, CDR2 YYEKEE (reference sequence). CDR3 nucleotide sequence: TGTGCCAGCAGCTTTGGGGGACTACAAGAGACCCAGTACTTC. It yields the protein CASSFGGLQETQYF.

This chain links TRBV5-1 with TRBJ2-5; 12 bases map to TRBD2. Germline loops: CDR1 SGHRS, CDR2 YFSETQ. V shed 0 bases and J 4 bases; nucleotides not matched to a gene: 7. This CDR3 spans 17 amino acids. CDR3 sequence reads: CASSLGLAGEWGETQYF. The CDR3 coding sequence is TGCGCCAGCAGCTTGGGACTAGCGGGAGAGTGGGGAGAGACCCAGTACTTC.